This paragraph covers one T cell receptor (beta chain) sequence. As yet, its antigen is unknown. Data came from immunoSEQ multiplex PCR; TCRdb stores just in-frame clones and leaves some out. The sample includes around 110,000 clones, around 93% of them seen just once. The data were taken from a study of OX40 agonist ivuxolimab in advanced cancers. Study summary: The patients got ivuxolimab, which is an agonistic anti-OX40 (CD134) antibody. Partial responses were recorded for three patients, including one with hepatocellular carcinoma and two with cutaneous melanoma. General study results and limits: Partial responders receiving 0.1-3.0 mg/kg showed among the lowest clonal expansion. Dosing at 0.1 to 3.0 mg/kg was accompanied by clonal expansion of CD4+ and CD8+ blood T cells by week 6.

Trimming left V 2 bases short and J 4 bases short, with 13 bases between. Germline loops: CDR1 SGHRS, CDR2 YFSETQ. The CDR3 runs 15 residues. The gene calls are TRBV5-1 and TRBJ2-1; D is possibly TRBD2 (5 bases). This receptor was taken from an adult with an advanced solid tumor such as melanoma, head and neck, liver or kidney cancer. Sequenced material: CD4+ or CD8+ T cells sorted from blood, taken in a trial of the OX40 agonist ivuxolimab. CDR3 protein: CASSLGGSQYNEQFF. CDR3 in DNA: TGCGCCAGCAGCTTAGGTGGGAGTCAGTACAATGAGCAGTTCTTC.